This T cell receptor (beta chain) was obtained from a study of cytomegalovirus exposure and HLA in healthy donors. Background on the study: An earlier analysis found 95 million to 140 million unique TCR beta sequences from approximately 190 million T cells. Study-wide findings and caveats: The majority of TCR sequences were rare, yet some public TCRs appeared in many donors. An analysis that came later showed most CMV-associated TCR beta chains appearing HLA-restricted.

CDR3 length: 14 amino acids. Germline CDR1 SGHVS, CDR2 FNYEAQ. Trimming cost V 4 bases and J 6 bases; bases outside gene matches: 9. Though nominally healthy at sampling, donors likely had unrecorded immune exposures. Comments on this clone: The antigen is not known.

Vbeta (60) and Jbeta (13) primers were used in the PCR. Using immunoSEQ multiplex PCR, the repertoire was profiled, and TCRdb retains in-frame clones only, with some absent. The table shows about 31,000 clones, with about 60% occurring only once. The V call is TRBV7-6, the J call TRBJ2-7, with TRBD2 matching over 7 bases. The source is a man in his fifties in good health and CMV-seropositive. The sample consisted of PBMCs. CDR3 loop: CASSSSGAFGEQYF. The CDR3 bases are TGTGCCAGCAGCTCCAGCGGGGCCTTTGGCGAGCAGTACTTC.